Given below is one TCR beta chain in context. Antigen unknown. The data were obtained in a study of early stage breast cancer tumors. General study findings and limits: Compared with adjacent normal breast tissue, tumors showed approximately 2.5-fold greater T cell density and higher clonality. Tumor and normal breast were distinguished via blood comparison in most of the 16 patients. Commonly generated sequences made up most enriched TCRB sequences shared between patients.

Between the trimmed V and J ends, which lost 3 bases and 9 bases, there was a span of 12 bases. Germline V CDR1 and CDR2: MNHEY, SMNVEV (reference sequence). The CDR3 spans 13 residues. Blood replicates held 0.5 ug DNA, tumor or normal breast roughly 1.5 ug, two each. Data came from immunoSEQ multiplex PCR; TCRdb stores just in-frame clones and leaves some out. This table holds some 29,000 clones, 84% found once. The V call is TRBV27, the J call TRBJ2-1; tentatively, D is TRBD1 or TRBD2 (5 bases each). The TCR comes from a person aged 45-60 years with breast cancer. Sequenced input: blood. This CDR3 is CASSLGVSGEQFF. The CDR3 nucleotides are TGTGCCAGCAGTTTGGGGGTGTCCGGTGAGCAGTTCTTC.